These 31 T cell receptor beta chains were all obtained from the same sample, sequenced in a study of T cells in Graves' hyperthyroidism and ophthalmopathy. Using RNA transcripts as the source, TCR beta CDR3 regions were amplified. In the first-round RT-PCR of the TCR CDR3, the HTBI primer set was used. TCRdb reprocessed the multiplex PCR reads with MiXCR, giving one entry per CDR3 protein. Of 480,000 or so distinct CDR3 sequences in the sample, about 15% were seen once. Sequences were obtained from blood. The receptor source for this set is a woman aged 18-29 years with Graves' hyperthyroidism.

This clonotype has at least ten counts. This chain connects TRBV12-3 or TRBV12-4 to TRBJ2-5; 10 nucleotides align to TRBD2. This CDR3 spans 16 amino acids. After removal of 5 bases from V and 4 bases from J, the junction contained 10 bases not matched to a gene. CDR3 residues: CASSGDPSGSGETQYF. The DNA for the CDR3 is TGTGCCAGCAGTGGGGATCCTAGCGGGAGTGGAGAGACCCAGTACTTC.

The chain employs TRBV19 and TRBJ2-6, with D perhaps being TRBD1 or TRBD2 (6 bases each). Trimming pared 7 bases from V and 3 bases from J, leaving 28 bases between. CDR1 and CDR2 (germline): LNHDA, SQIVND (reference sequence). CDR3 length: 20 amino acids. The CDR3 sequence is CASTTPTGPGRFGGANVLTF. The CDR3 DNA sequence: TGTGCCAGTACCACCCCTACAGGGCCAGGGAGGTTCGGTGGGGCCAACGTCCTGACTTTC.

This clonotype came up many times. This sequence joins TRBV12-3 or TRBV12-4 and TRBJ2-5; D could derive from TRBD1 or TRBD2 (6 bases each). The CDR3 spans 12 residues. Trimming stripped 8 bases from V and 1 base from J, with 8 bases between. DNA for the CDR3: TGTGCCAGCGGGGGGCCCCAAGAGACCCAGTACTTC. Its translation: CASGGPQETQYF.

In this sample, this clonotype turned up many times. The rearrangement joins TRBV3-1 to TRBJ2-1, with 9 bases fitting TRBD2. V gave up 6 bases and J gave up 6 bases; unmatched junction bases: 9. Germline V lookup: CDR1 LGHDT, CDR2 YNNKEL (reference sequence). This CDR3 comprises 15 residues. In DNA form, the CDR3 reads TGTGCCAGCAGGAAGGAGACTAGCGGTTCCAATGAGCAGTTCTTC. Protein product: CASRKETSGSNEQFF.

This clonotype was counted ten times or more. The chain joins TRBV12-3 or TRBV12-4 to TRBJ2-2, with 8 bases matching TRBD1. Unmatched junction bases numbered 8, after V lost 7 bases and J lost 7 bases. This CDR3 comprises 14 residues. For the CDR3, the DNA is TGTGCCAGCATCAGGACAGGGTTGGGCGGGGAGCTGTTTTTT. This gives the protein CASIRTGLGGELFF.

This clonotype came up many times. The chain combines TRBV7-9 with TRBJ2-2, with 7 nucleotides matching TRBD2. V shed 6 bases, J shed 4 bases, and the junction held 5 bases outside the gene matches. Germline V lookup: CDR1 SEHNR, CDR2 FQNEAQ (reference sequence). This CDR3 has 14 amino acids. CDR3 sequence (DNA): TGTGCCAGCAGAAGTACGGGAGGCACCGGGGAGCTGTTTTTT. The encoded protein is CASRSTGGTGELFF.

This clonotype was seen many times. The chain combines TRBV3-1 with TRBJ1-2; D possibly corresponds to TRBD1 (5 bases). The CDR3 is 16 amino acids. V lost 0 bases and J lost 3, with 14 bases in between. CDR1 and CDR2 (germline): LGHDT, YNNKEL (reference sequence). CDR3 sequence (DNA): TGTGCCAGCAGCCAAGATACGAGGGGCCCCTACTATGGCTACACCTTC. Amino acids: CASSQDTRGPYYGYTF.

This clonotype came up many times. The rearrangement uses TRBV12-3 or TRBV12-4 and TRBJ2-1, with 8 nucleotides matching TRBD2. The CDR3 totals 14 residues. V trimming: 7 bases; J trimming: 3 bases; junction bases outside the gene matches: 5. The CDR3 sequence is CASTPTSVYNEQFF. CDR3 DNA sequence: TGTGCCAGCACCCCGACTAGCGTCTACAATGAGCAGTTCTTC.

This clonotype came up many times. The chain recombines TRBV3-1 with TRBJ1-2; 7 nucleotides align to TRBD1. With V trimmed by 6 bases and J by 5 bases, 15 bases remained unmatched. This CDR3 region has 16 residues. Germline CDR1 and CDR2: LGHDT and YNNKEL (reference sequence). The CDR3 is CASSPHSTGTVYGYTF. The CDR3 nucleotides read TGTGCCAGCAGTCCGCATTCAACCGGGACAGTATATGGCTACACCTTC.

The V gene is TRBV6-2 or TRBV6-3, the J gene TRBJ1-1; unclear D gene. The CDR3 runs 13 residues. CDR1 MNHEY and CDR2 SVGEGT come from the germline V gene. Between the trimmed V and J ends, which lost 4 bases and 4 bases, there was a span of 10 bases. This CDR3 reads CASSSHLVTEAFF. In nucleotides, the CDR3 is TGTGCCAGCAGTTCTCATCTCGTCACTGAAGCTTTCTTT.

Concerning this clonotype: A much larger clone lies one base from this, so it may be a read error. This chain links TRBV9 with TRBJ2-3; TRBD2 matches 10 bases. CDR3 size: 16 residues. Germline-derived CDR1 and CDR2 are SGDLS and YYNGEE. As DNA, the CDR3 is TGTGCCACCAGCGTAGCGGGAGGATCTAGCACAGATACGCAGTATTTT. Its protein product is CATSVAGGSSTDTQYF.

This clonotype was detected ten times or more. The gene calls are TRBV27 and TRBJ1-1, with a tentative D call TRBD1 (6 bases). The CDR3 contains 14 residues. Germline-derived CDR1 and CDR2 are MNHEY and SMNVEV (reference sequence). V lost 1 base and J lost 8, with 14 bases in between. CDR3 DNA: TGTGCCAGCAGTTTATACCAGGGGAGTGCCGAAGCTTTCTTT. Amino acids: CASSLYQGSAEAFF.

This clonotype was observed at least ten times. The rearrangement joins TRBV30 to TRBJ1-5; no clear D gene. Trimming removed 0 bases at V and 4 bases at J, with 10 bases between. CDR1 and CDR2 from the germline V gene are GTSNPN and SVGIG (reference sequence). This CDR3 is built from 14 residues. The chain's CDR3 is CAWSVRAGNQPQHF. CDR3 bases: TGTGCCTGGAGTGTACGGGCGGGGAATCAGCCCCAGCATTTT.

This clonotype was seen only a few times. The chain combines TRBV4-1 with TRBJ2-4; D may match TRBD1 or TRBD2 (6 bases each). CDR1 is MGHRA and CDR2 is YSYEKL in the germline V gene. V dropped 6 bases and J dropped 7 bases, with 13 bases sitting between them. CDR3 length: 13 amino acids. The CDR3 is CASRPRGGNIQYF. The CDR3 DNA follows: TGCGCCAGCAGGCCAAGAGGGGGGAACATTCAGTACTTC.

In this sample, this clonotype turned up many times. The rearrangement uses TRBV30 and TRBJ2-2, with D hard to call. Trimming took off 1 base at V and 5 bases at J, with 5 bases between the two ends. The CDR3 totals 12 residues. In germline, CDR1 is GTSNPN, CDR2 SVGIG (reference sequence). CDR3 protein: CAWSGTTGELFF. The CDR3 nucleotides read TGTGCCTGGAGTGGTACGACCGGGGAGCTGTTTTTT.

The table lists this clonotype with a few counts. The rearrangement links TRBV6-1 to TRBJ1-2; no definite D call. CDR1 MNHNS and CDR2 SASEGT come from the germline V gene. The CDR3 is 18 amino acids. V dropped 1 base and J dropped 5 bases, with 23 bases sitting between them. The CDR3 reads CASSEVWAAYSASYGYTF. The DNA of the CDR3 is TGTGCCAGCAGTGAAGTTTGGGCAGCTTATTCGGCTTCTTATGGCTACACCTTC.

This clonotype was seen a handful of times. This sequence joins TRBV20-1 and TRBJ2-7; 8 positions agree with TRBD1. CDR3 length equals 14 residues. CDR1 and CDR2 from the germline V gene are DFQATT and SNEGSKA (reference sequence). CDR3 amino acids: CSASCGTGSYERYV. The DNA of the CDR3 is TGCAGTGCTAGCTGTGGGACAGGATCGTACGAGCGGTACGTC.

This clonotype was counted at least ten times. This chain uses TRBV11-3 with TRBJ2-1; D uncertain. Deletions cut 1 base from V and 8 bases from J, with 15 bases between. This CDR3 contains 15 residues. Germline values: CDR1 SGHNT, CDR2 YENEEA. The CDR3 protein is CASSLGHSGLDEQFF. The DNA for the CDR3 is TGTGCCAGCAGCTTAGGTCATAGTGGTCTCGATGAGCAGTTCTTC.

This clonotype was observed many times. CDR3 protein: CASSPIQGQPQHF. CDR3 DNA sequence: TGTGCCAGCAGTCCGATACAGGGACAGCCCCAGCATTTT. The chain couples TRBV27 to TRBJ1-5; possibly TRBD1 for D (6 bases). The CDR3 extends over 13 amino acids. CDR1 is MNHEY and CDR2 is SMNVEV in the germline V gene (reference sequence). Trimming left V 5 bases short and J 7 bases short, with 12 bases between.

J is TRBJ2-1 and V is TRBV19, with D perhaps TRBD2 (5 bases). The CDR3 totals 14 residues. Germline lookup yields CDR1 LNHDA and CDR2 SQIVND (reference sequence). Trimming shortened V by 7 bases and J by 5 bases, and 15 bases separated the two germline ends. CDR3 nucleotide sequence: TGTGCCAGTATGGTGCACGGACTGAACAATGAGCAGTTCTTC. Its translation: CASMVHGLNNEQFF.

There are many counts of this clonotype. The chain links TRBV20-1 to TRBJ1-1, with unresolved D. This CDR3 has 12 amino acids. CDR1 DFQATT and CDR2 SNEGSKA come from the germline V gene (reference sequence). V dropped 3 bases and J dropped 6 bases, with 11 bases sitting between them. The CDR3 is CSASDPKSEAFF. The DNA for the CDR3 is TGCAGTGCTAGCGATCCTAAGTCTGAAGCTTTCTTT.

This clonotype has ten or more counts. The chain uses TRBV5-1 and TRBJ1-1; TRBD1 might be the D (5 bases). The CDR3 extends over 14 amino acids. V shed 4 bases and J shed 1 base, with 11 bases lying between them. Germline CDR1 and CDR2: SGHRS and YFSETQ. The CDR3 DNA reads TGCGCCAGCAGCACCGGACACACGAACACTGAAGCTTTCTTT. Translation: CASSTGHTNTEAFF.

The sample holds many counts of this clonotype. The V gene is TRBV2, the J gene TRBJ1-4; D not resolved. Trimming took 1 base from V and 10 from J, leaving 19 bases between them. CDR3 size: 16 residues. Germline CDR1 SNHLY, CDR2 FYNNEI. The CDR3 reads CASSEVPAAGRVKLFF. DNA of the CDR3: TGTGCCAGCAGTGAAGTCCCCGCGGCAGGACGGGTAAAACTGTTTTTT.

This clonotype was counted ten times or more. The rearrangement joins TRBV18 to TRBJ2-3; D is uncertain. This CDR3 has 14 residues. Looked up from germline, CDR1 is KGHSH and CDR2 is LQKENI. Trimming took off 0 bases at V and 3 bases at J, with 7 bases between the two ends. CDR3 loop: CASSPPGQTDTQYF. The CDR3 region has the DNA TGTGCCAGCTCACCACCAGGGCAGACAGATACGCAGTATTTT.

The V and J genes are TRBV10-3 and TRBJ1-5, with a weak D call TRBD1 (6 bases). The CDR3 sequence is 15 residues long. The germline gives CDR1 ENHRY, CDR2 SYGVKD. Trimming removed 5 bases from V and 2 bases from J, with 13 bases in between. CDR3: CAISYGGGGNQPQHF. In DNA form, the CDR3 reads TGTGCCATCAGTTACGGGGGGGGCGGCAATCAGCCCCAGCATTTT.

The chain employs TRBV3-1 and TRBJ2-3; 8 nucleotides match TRBD2. Unmatched junction bases numbered 6, after V lost 1 base and J lost 12 bases. Germline CDR1 LGHDT, CDR2 YNNKEL (reference sequence). The CDR3 sequence is 13 residues long. CDR3 sequence: CASSQVSGKVQYF. In DNA form, the CDR3 reads TGTGCCAGCAGCCAAGTTAGCGGGAAAGTTCAGTATTTT.

This clonotype was detected many times. The gene calls are TRBV5-5 and TRBJ2-2, with D hard to call. Trimming shortened V by 1 base and J by 3 bases, and 7 bases separated the two germline ends. There are 14 residues in the CDR3. Looked up from germline, CDR1 is SGHKS and CDR2 is YYEKEE (reference sequence). CDR3 region: CASSLSGYTGELFF. CDR3 coding DNA: TGTGCCAGCAGCTTGTCCGGATACACCGGGGAGCTGTTTTTT.

On this clonotype itself: Since a much larger clone is just one base distant, this may be a read error. V gene TRBV19 combines with J gene TRBJ2-7; D may be TRBD1 or TRBD2 (5 bases each). Germline CDR1 reads LNHDA; CDR2 reads SQIVND (reference sequence). The CDR3 is made up of 15 amino acids. Trimming removed 7 bases from V and 2 bases from J, with 18 bases in between. The CDR3 loop reads CASNIGHLGAYEQYV. The CDR3 DNA is TGTGCCAGTAATATCGGGCACTTGGGGGCCTACGAGCAGTACGTC.

The genes are TRBV10-3 and TRBJ1-1; D is perhaps TRBD1 (6 bases). The CDR3 is 11 amino acids. Germline values: CDR1 ENHRY, CDR2 SYGVKD. The germline V and J ends were trimmed by 7 bases and 9 bases, with 12 bases remaining between them. CDR3 protein: CAIMRGTQAFF. The CDR3 nucleotides read TGTGCCATCATGAGAGGGACACAAGCTTTCTTT.

This clonotype was observed a few times. The chain carries TRBV9 and TRBJ1-4, with a possible D match to TRBD1 (6 bases). CDR3 size: 15 residues. The germline V gene encodes CDR1 SGDLS and CDR2 YYNGEE. With 3 bases removed from V and 0 bases from J, the gap between germline ends came to 9 bases. The CDR3 DNA is TGTGCCAGCAGCGCGGACAGCCCAACTAATGAAAAACTGTTTTTT. It yields the protein CASSADSPTNEKLFF.

The table lists this clonotype with a few counts. This may arise from a read error, as a much more abundant clone is one base away. This rearrangement joins TRBV12-3 or TRBV12-4 to TRBJ1-2; D is ambiguous. This CDR3 region has 16 residues. The CDR3 coding sequence is TGTACCAGCAGTTTAGGCGTGATGGAGGAACGCTATGGCTACACCTTC. As protein: CTSSLGVMEERYGYTF.